The 26 T cell receptor beta chains given below trace back to one sample, sequenced in a study of T cells in Graves' hyperthyroidism and ophthalmopathy. Amplification of TCR beta CDR3 regions was performed using RNA transcripts as template. The HTBI primer set was used in a first-round RT-PCR of the TCR CDR3. Via MiXCR, TCRdb re-called the multiplex PCR reads, giving one row per CDR3 protein. Here the sample spans about 520,000 distinct CDR3 sequences, 24% being singletons. Material for sequencing was blood. Receptors originate from a woman in her 30s with Graves' ophthalmopathy.

This clonotype was seen ten or more times. V gene TRBV20-1 combines with J gene TRBJ2-7; D might be TRBD1 (5 bases). Germline values: CDR1 DFQATT, CDR2 SNEGSKA (reference sequence). The CDR3 runs to 13 residues. V shed 0 bases and J shed 2 bases, with 8 bases lying between them. In nucleotides, the CDR3 is TGCAGTGCTAGAGACCAGGGTACCTACGAGCAGTACTTC. Its protein is CSARDQGTYEQYF.

This chain joins TRBV5-8 and TRBJ2-5; D may match TRBD1 or TRBD2 (7 bases each). Germline V lookup: CDR1 SGHTS, CDR2 YDEGEE. This CDR3 spans 16 amino acids. V lost 4 bases to trimming and J lost 0 bases, with 16 bases between them. The CDR3 DNA follows: TGTGCCAGCAGCCTGGGGCAGGGGGGGTACCAAGAGACCCAGTACTTC. Translating it yields CASSLGQGGYQETQYF.

This clonotype was picked up a small number of times. The V gene is TRBV6-6, the J gene TRBJ1-1, with D uncertain. Germline V gene lookup returns CDR1 MNHNY and CDR2 SVGAGI (reference sequence). Trimming left V 7 bases short and J 1 base short, with 10 bases between. The CDR3 extends over 13 amino acids. Here the CDR3 reads CASIESRNTEAFF. The CDR3 bases are TGTGCCAGCATTGAGTCAAGGAACACTGAAGCTTTCTTT.

The chain is built from TRBV10-3 and TRBJ1-1; perhaps TRBD1 as D (5 bases). The germline gives CDR1 ENHRY, CDR2 SYGVKD. This CDR3 is 14 amino acids long. Trimming shortened V by 3 bases and J by 4 bases, and 12 bases separated the two germline ends. CDR3 nucleotides: TGTGCCATCAGTGATGCGGGGGACGGCACTGAAGCTTTCTTT. This sequence encodes CAISDAGDGTEAFF.

The CDR3 DNA reads as TGTGCCAGCAGCCAGGGCGGACAGGGAGAAGGCTACACCTTC. It codes for CASSQGGQGEGYTF. The genes are TRBV7-9 and TRBJ1-2, with 8 bases matching TRBD1. Germline V lookup: CDR1 SEHNR, CDR2 FQNEAQ (reference sequence). V lost 5 bases to trimming and J lost 8 bases; unmatched junction nucleotides: 10. The length of the CDR3 is 14 residues.

This clonotype was seen repeatedly, ten times or more. Relative to the germline gene, one junction end is altered; a read error may explain this. The rearrangement links TRBV5-1 to TRBJ1-2; 10 nucleotides line up with TRBD1. Germline V gives CDR1 SGHRS, CDR2 YFSETQ. The CDR3 consists of 13 residues. The CDR3 DNA sequence: TGTGCCAGCAGTTCGGGACAGGGGCTTGGCTACACCTTC. Its translation is CASSSGQGLGYTF.

This clonotype was picked up a small number of times. V is TRBV4-1 and J is TRBJ1-1; D remains unclear. The germline V and J ends were trimmed by 1 base and 6 bases, with 9 bases remaining between them. Germline loops: CDR1 MGHRA, CDR2 YSYEKL. CDR3 length: 13 residues. The CDR3 sequence is CASSQGSRPEAFF. CDR3 coding DNA: TGCGCCAGCAGCCAAGGAAGCAGGCCTGAAGCTTTCTTT.

This clonotype was found many times. The V gene is TRBV5-1, the J gene TRBJ1-1; TRBD1 aligns across 8 bases. The CDR3 has 14 residues. Germline V gene data show CDR1 as SGHRS and CDR2 as YFSETQ. Trimming took 2 bases from V and 11 from J; bases not matched to a gene: 11. In nucleotides, the CDR3 is TGCGCCAGCAGCTTAGGCCAGGGGGCCGACTGGGCTTTCTTT. It yields the protein CASSLGQGADWAFF.

This clonotype was detected many times. The chain joins TRBV11-2 to TRBJ1-1; D remains ambiguous. V shed 8 bases and J shed 2 bases, with 9 bases lying between them. The CDR3 spans 12 residues. Germline-derived CDR1 and CDR2 are SGHAT and FQNNGV. CDR3 DNA: TGTGCCAGCCGTGGGTTTAACACTGAAGCTTTCTTT. Translated: CASRGFNTEAFF.

In its sample, this clonotype was seen many times. The chain has TRBV27 and TRBJ2-2; a possible D gene is TRBD1 (5 bases). The CDR3 has 13 residues. Germline CDR1 MNHEY, CDR2 SMNVEV (reference sequence). Trimming took 3 bases from V and 6 from J, leaving 8 bases between them. CDR3 protein: CASSLPGSGELFF. CDR3 DNA sequence: TGTGCCAGCAGTTTGCCAGGGTCCGGGGAGCTGTTTTTT.

This chain joins TRBV2 and TRBJ2-7; 11 nucleotides line up with TRBD2. Looked up from germline, CDR1 is SNHLY and CDR2 is FYNNEI. With V trimmed by 3 bases and J by 7 bases, 5 bases remained unmatched. The CDR3 totals 14 residues. Here the CDR3 reads CASSDGLAGGEQYF. The CDR3 DNA is TGTGCCAGCAGTGACGGACTAGCGGGTGGGGAGCAGTACTTC.

The chain uses TRBV19 and TRBJ1-1; TRBD1 is a possible D gene (5 bases). The CDR3 spans 16 residues. V lost 3 bases, J lost 2 bases, and 16 bases lay in between. Germline assignment: CDR1 LNHDA and CDR2 SQIVND (reference sequence). This CDR3 is CASSMLVGAGNTEAFF. The CDR3 DNA reads TGTGCCAGTAGTATGTTAGTAGGGGCCGGTAACACTGAAGCTTTCTTT.

In its sample, this clonotype was seen many times. This sequence joins TRBV7-2 and TRBJ2-7, with D possibly TRBD1 on 7 matching bases. Germline V gives CDR1 SGHTA, CDR2 FQGNSA. The CDR3 contains 16 residues. Between the trimmed V and J ends, which lost 1 base and 5 bases, there was a span of 18 bases. The CDR3 sequence: CASSLGPGGPSDEQYF. CDR3 sequence (DNA): TGTGCCAGCAGCTTAGGGCCAGGGGGGCCGTCGGACGAGCAGTACTTC.

This clonotype showed up just a few times. The rearrangement uses TRBV9 and TRBJ1-3; 8 bases are a match to TRBD1. In germline, CDR1 is SGDLS, CDR2 YYNGEE. V trimming: 3 bases; J trimming: 0 bases; junction bases outside the gene matches: 2. The CDR3 has 15 residues. DNA of the CDR3: TGTGCCAGCAGCGAACAGGGGGTCTCTGGAAACACCATATATTTT. Protein product: CASSEQGVSGNTIYF.

The chain couples TRBV27 to TRBJ2-7, with D possibly matching TRBD1 (5 bases). This CDR3 region has 12 residues. V dropped 5 bases and J dropped 2 bases, with 7 bases sitting between them. Germline CDR1 reads MNHEY; CDR2 reads SMNVEV (reference sequence). CDR3 in amino acids: CASSRQPYEQYF. The CDR3 DNA reads as TGTGCCAGCAGTAGACAGCCCTACGAGCAGTACTTC.

The sample holds a few counts of this clonotype. V usage is TRBV6-2 or TRBV6-3 and J usage is TRBJ2-2; D may correspond to TRBD1 or TRBD2 (5 bases each). Trimming took 5 bases from V and 4 from J, leaving 11 bases between them. There are 14 residues in the CDR3. Germline V CDR1 and CDR2: MNHEY, SVGEGT. The CDR3: CASSHRDVTGELFF. CDR3 nucleotide sequence: TGTGCCAGCAGTCACCGGGACGTCACCGGGGAGCTGTTTTTT.

This clonotype has at least ten counts. The V gene is TRBV6-1, the J gene TRBJ1-1; the D gene is possibly TRBD1 (6 bases). The V gene lost 6 bases and the J gene lost 4 bases, with 15 bases spanning the gap. CDR1 MNHNS and CDR2 SASEGT come from the germline V gene. This CDR3 is built from 14 residues. CDR3 protein: CASSSTYRVTEAFF. The CDR3, as DNA: TGTGCCAGCAGCTCTACCTACAGGGTCACTGAAGCTTTCTTT.

This clonotype was counted only a few times. V is TRBV4-2 and J is TRBJ2-6, with D perhaps assigned TRBD1 or TRBD2 (5 bases each). V lost 3 bases to trimming and J lost 4 bases, with 7 bases between them. Germline V gene sequence: CDR1 LGHNA, CDR2 YNFKEQ. This CDR3 has 14 amino acids. CDR3 nucleotide sequence: TGTGCCAGCAGCCACCGGGACGGGGCCAACGTCCTGACTTTC. It encodes CASSHRDGANVLTF.

The CDR3 here is CASSITSGITREQYF. CDR3 in DNA: TGTGCCAGTAGTATAACCAGCGGGATTACTCGGGAGCAGTACTTC. The chain recombines TRBV19 with TRBJ2-7; 7 bases map to TRBD2. Germline-derived CDR1 and CDR2 are LNHDA and SQIVND (reference sequence). The CDR3 consists of 15 residues. J gave up 7 bases and V 2 bases, and 11 bases lay outside the gene matches.

The chain combines TRBV20-1 with TRBJ2-2; D not certain. Germline CDR1 DFQATT, CDR2 SNEGSKA (reference sequence). The CDR3 length is 14 residues. The V and J ends lost 0 bases and 4 bases respectively, with 9 bases between them. The CDR3 region is CSARDPSITGELFF. In DNA, the CDR3 is TGCAGTGCTAGAGACCCCTCGATCACCGGGGAGCTGTTTTTT.

This clonotype has ten or more counts. The gene calls are TRBV19 and TRBJ2-7; D not certain. Germline CDR1 is LNHDA and CDR2 is SQIVND (reference sequence). The CDR3 runs to 13 residues. The V gene lost 4 bases and the J gene lost 1 base, with 8 bases spanning the gap. CDR3 loop: CASSSHGSYEQYF. The CDR3 nucleotides read TGTGCCAGTAGTAGCCATGGGTCCTACGAGCAGTACTTC.

The chain employs TRBV2 and TRBJ2-3, with D perhaps given as TRBD1 or TRBD2 (6 bases each). CDR3 length equals 14 residues. V lost 10 bases and J lost 0, with 14 bases in between. Germline V gene lookup returns CDR1 SNHLY and CDR2 FYNNEI. CDR3 loop: CATGGYSSTDTQYF. Written as DNA, the CDR3 is TGTGCCACCGGGGGCTACTCTAGCACAGATACGCAGTATTTT.

The chain uses TRBV19 and TRBJ1-5; 8 bases fit TRBD1. Germline V lookup: CDR1 LNHDA, CDR2 SQIVND (reference sequence). This CDR3 is 16 amino acids long. V dropped 6 bases and J dropped 6; count of bases not matched to a gene: 13. The CDR3 nucleotides are TGTGCCAGTAGCGGACAGGGAATTAAGACGGCTCAGCCCCAGCATTTT. As protein: CASSGQGIKTAQPQHF.

This clonotype was seen ten or more times. V and J are TRBV14 and TRBJ1-5; D is ambiguous. This CDR3 region has 13 residues. The V gene's germline CDR1 is SGHDN and CDR2 FVKESK. The ends were cut back, 5 bases at V and 5 bases at J, with 10 bases in the middle. CDR3 sequence (DNA): TGTGCCAGCAGCTCTTCGGGAGATCAGCCCCAGCATTTT. Translated: CASSSSGDQPQHF.

The chain couples TRBV9 to TRBJ2-5; 7 positions agree with TRBD1. CDR3 size: 16 residues. Germline assignment: CDR1 SGDLS and CDR2 YYNGEE. The J segment lost 2 bases and the V segment lost 0 bases, leaving 7 bases of the junction unmatched. This CDR3 reads CASSVDRGRRQETQYF. As DNA, the CDR3 is TGTGCCAGCAGCGTAGATAGGGGGCGCAGACAAGAGACCCAGTACTTC.

This chain uses TRBV29-1 with TRBJ1-1; D unclear. The V end lost 7 bases, the J end lost 5 bases, and 14 bases lay between the germline ends. Germline-derived CDR1 and CDR2 are SQVTM and ANQGSEA. CDR3 length equals 12 residues. The CDR3 loop is CSGRAIGTEAFF. The CDR3 coding sequence is TGCAGCGGCCGGGCCATAGGGACTGAAGCTTTCTTT.